The rows below give T cell receptor beta chains drawn from one sample of a study of cytomegalovirus exposure and HLA in healthy donors. Some clones are missing from TCRdb's copy, which holds only in-frame ones; the method was immunoSEQ multiplex PCR. The repertoire holds about 120,000 clones, with approximately 88% as singletons. Sequencing used PBMCs. The receptor set was obtained from a man between 18 and 35 years old in good health and CMV-seronegative. Both conserved end residues are part of each CDR3. D genes are given only for firm matches. Rows may omit the clone size; those that give it use once, few, many or a size class.

TRBV10-2	TRBD1	.	TRBJ2-5	TGCGCCAGCAGTGCAACACAGGGGGCGCGGGAACAAGAGACCCAGTACTTC	CASSATQGAREQETQYF
TRBV2	TRBD2	.	TRBJ2-5	TGTGCCAGCAATAGCGGGGGGCGGTGGGAGACCCAGTACTTC	CASNSGGRWETQYF
TRBV4-3	TRBD2	.	TRBJ2-5	TGCGCCAGCAGCCCCCGGACTAGCGGGGGGGTACAAGAGACCCAGTACTTC	CASSPRTSGGVQETQYF
TRBV6-5	.	.	TRBJ2-1	TGTGCCAGCAGTTACGATGGGGCTAGCTCCTACAATGAGCAGTTCTTC	CASSYDGASSYNEQFF
TRBV19	TRBD1	.	TRBJ2-7	TGTGCCAGTGGGACAGGGGATTCCTACGAGCAGTACTTC	CASGTGDSYEQYF
TRBV9	.	.	TRBJ2-3	TGTGCCAGCAGCGTAATGCCGACTAGCACAGATACGCAGTATTTT	CASSVMPTSTDTQYF
TRBV5-6	TRBD2	.	TRBJ2-3	TGTGCCAGCAGCTTGTACGGGGGGGCATTTTCAGATACGCAGTATTTT	CASSLYGGAFSDTQYF
TRBV21-1	.	.	TRBJ2-7	TGTGCCAGCAGCATTGGGGGAGCGGGACTCTACGAGCAGTACTTC	CASSIGGAGLYEQYF
TRBV5-3	TRBD1	.	TRBJ1-5	TGTGCCAGAAGCACCCACCGACAGGGTGGCGATCAGCCCCAGCATTTT	CARSTHRQGGDQPQHF
TRBV6-1	TRBD2	.	TRBJ2-2	TGTGCCAGCAGTGTTAGCGGGATGGACGGGGAGCTGTTTTTT	CASSVSGMDGELFF
TRBV13	.	.	TRBJ2-3	TGTGCCACCACTTCGAGCGGGAGCACAGATACGCAGTATTTT	CATTSSGSTDTQYF
TRBV7-9	.	.	TRBJ2-5	TGTGCCAGCAGCTTAACGTTAGCCCAAGAGACCCAGTACTTC	CASSLTLAQETQYF
TRBV5-1	TRBD2	once	TRBJ2-3	TGCGCCAGCACCCCTCAACTAGCGGGGAAGGCAGATACGCAGTATTTT	CASTPQLAGKADTQYF
TRBV2	TRBD1	.	TRBJ2-1	TGTGCCAGCCGTGTTGTCCCCGGGACAGGGCGCGATGAGCAGTTCTTC	CASRVVPGTGRDEQFF
TRBV5-1	TRBD1	.	TRBJ1-1	TGCGCCAGCAGCACCCTGGGACAGCAGACCACTGAAGCTTTCTTT	CASSTLGQQTTEAFF
TRBV6-1	.	.	TRBJ1-5	TGTGCCAGCAGCGGATGGGGGGAACATCAGCCCCAGCATTTT	CASSGWGEHQPQHF
TRBV10-2	TRBD1	.	TRBJ1-5	TGCGCCAGCACTACCGACAGGGTCGGGCAGCCCCAGCATTTT	CASTTDRVGQPQHF
TRBV5-1	.	.	TRBJ1-6	TGCGCCAGCCCCCCCGAGGGATCACCCCTCCACTTT	CASPPEGSPLHF
TRBV5-4	TRBD2	.	TRBJ2-2	TGTGCCAGCAGCTTGGGCGGGAGGGCCAGGACCGGGGAGCTGTTTTTT	CASSLGGRARTGELFF
TRBV11-3	.	.	TRBJ1-3	TGTGCCAGCAGCTTAGCCCGAGACACCATATATTTT	CASSLARDTIYF
TRBV28	.	.	TRBJ2-5	TGTGCCAGCAGTCCTCCAAGGACATACCAAGAGACCCAGTACTTC	CASSPPRTYQETQYF
TRBV11-2	TRBD2	.	TRBJ2-3	TGTGCCAGCAGCTTACTAGCGGGAGGGACCGCAGATACGCAGTATTTT	CASSLLAGGTADTQYF
TRBV6-5	TRBD2	.	TRBJ2-3	TGTGCCAGCAGTTACCGAGCGGGAGGGCGCACAGATACGCAGTATTTT	CASSYRAGGRTDTQYF
TRBV9	TRBD2	.	TRBJ2-2	TGTGCCAGCAGCGGGTTACTAGCGGGGGGGAACACCGGGGAGCTGTTTTTT	CASSGLLAGGNTGELFF
TRBV11-3	.	.	TRBJ1-1	TGTGCCAGCAGCTTAGAATTCCATTTGAACACTGAAGCTTTCTTT	CASSLEFHLNTEAFF
TRBV15	TRBD1	.	TRBJ2-7	TGTGCCACCAGCGCCGGGACAGGGACGTACGAGCAGTACTTC	CATSAGTGTYEQYF
TRBV5-4	TRBD1	.	TRBJ1-2	TGTGCCAGCAGCTTGTATACAGGGGGTTTCTATGGCTACACCTTC	CASSLYTGGFYGYTF
TRBV6-5	.	.	TRBJ2-3	TGTGCCAGCAGTTCCCCCTCCGATACGCAGTATTTT	CASSSPSDTQYF
TRBV11-2	.	.	TRBJ2-7	TGTGCCAGCAGCTTATCCGGCTACGAGCAGTACTTC	CASSLSGYEQYF
TRBV14	.	.	TRBJ1-2	TGTGCCAGCAGCGGGGACACCCAATGGGTCTATGGCTACACCTTC	CASSGDTQWVYGYTF
TRBV29-1	TRBD2	.	TRBJ2-1	TGCAGCGTTGTTTATTCTGGGACTAGCGGACCAAGCTCCTACAATGAGCAGTTCTTC	CSVVYSGTSGPSSYNEQFF
TRBV29-1	.	.	TRBJ2-6	TGCAGCGCCTTTCACAGGGTGGGTCCTGGGGCCAACGTCCTGACTTTC	CSAFHRVGPGANVLTF
TRBV5-1	.	.	TRBJ2-2	TGCGCCAGCAGCTTGTCGGGGGCGAACACCGGGGAGCTGTTTTTT	CASSLSGANTGELFF
TRBV7-8	.	.	TRBJ2-7	TGTGCCAGCAGCTCGCGAGGACAGAGGACGAAGTACTTC	CASSSRGQRTKYF
TRBV5-1	.	.	TRBJ2-7	TGCGCCAGCAGGGCAGGAGGGGCCTACGAGCAGTACTTC	CASRAGGAYEQYF
TRBV2	.	.	TRBJ2-5	TGTGCCAGCAGTGCGGGCAGGGAAGAGACCCAGTACTTC	CASSAGREETQYF
TRBV14	TRBD1	.	TRBJ1-2	TGTGCCAGCAGCCAAGATCAACAGGGGTACGGCTACACCTTC	CASSQDQQGYGYTF
TRBV15	.	.	TRBJ2-7	TGTGCCACCAGCAGAGCCCTAGACCCCAGCTCCTACGAGCAGTACTTC	CATSRALDPSSYEQYF
TRBV27	.	once	TRBJ2-3	TGTGCCAGCAATAATCGGGGGATTGGCGCAGATACGCAGTATTTT	CASNNRGIGADTQYF
TRBV28	TRBD1	.	TRBJ2-2	TGTGCCAGCAGTTTTTGGACAGGGGGTAAAACCGGGGAGCTGTTTTTT	CASSFWTGGKTGELFF
TRBV6-5	.	.	TRBJ2-3	TGTGCCAGCAGTCAAAGCCAGGGCACAGATACGCAGTATTTT	CASSQSQGTDTQYF
TRBV10-3	.	.	TRBJ1-2	TGTGCCATCAGTGAGTCTCTCGACTATGGCTACACCTTC	CAISESLDYGYTF
TRBV11-2	TRBD1	.	TRBJ1-1	TGTGCCAGCAACCAGGGACAGGTGAACACTGAAGCTTTCTTT	CASNQGQVNTEAFF
TRBV18	.	.	TRBJ2-7	TGTGCCAGCTCTGGAGCGCCACTAAGCTCCTACGAGCAGTACTTC	CASSGAPLSSYEQYF
TRBV6-4	.	.	TRBJ2-1	TGTGCCAGCAGGGCAGGGGTCGGGTCCTACAATGAGCAGTTCTTC	CASRAGVGSYNEQFF
TRBV19	TRBD2	.	TRBJ2-1	TGTGCCAGTAACCAACTAGCGGGGTCCTACAATGAGCAGTTCTTC	CASNQLAGSYNEQFF
TRBV6-1	.	.	TRBJ1-2	TGTGCCAGCAGTTCCATCTATGGCTACACCTTC	CASSSIYGYTF
TRBV19	.	.	TRBJ1-5	TGTGCCAGTAGTCCCGGACAGAATTATCAGCCCCAGCATTTT	CASSPGQNYQPQHF
TRBV6-5	TRBD2	.	TRBJ2-5	TGTGCCAGCAGTTATCGACTAGCGGGAGGGTGGGAGACCCAGTACTTC	CASSYRLAGGWETQYF
TRBV6-5	.	few	TRBJ1-5	TGTGCCAGCAGTTACTCGTCGGGGAATCAGCCCCAGCATTTT	CASSYSSGNQPQHF
TRBV27	TRBD2	few	TRBJ2-7	TGTGCCAGCAGTTTATCGGGACTAGCGGGGGTCTACGAGCAGTACTTC	CASSLSGLAGVYEQYF
TRBV10-3	TRBD2	.	TRBJ2-7	TGTGCCATCAGTGACCCCGGCCTCATGAGCGGGGCCTACTACGAGCAGTACTTC	CAISDPGLMSGAYYEQYF
TRBV4-3	TRBD1	.	TRBJ2-2	TGCGCCAGCAGCCAAGTAACGGGGACAGGGCGTTTCGCGAACACCGGGGAGCTGTTTTTT	CASSQVTGTGRFANTGELFF
TRBV9	TRBD1	.	TRBJ1-2	TGTGCCAGCAGCGCCACCGGACAGGTTGACGGCTACACCTTC	CASSATGQVDGYTF
TRBV28	.	.	TRBJ1-3	TGTGCCAGCAGATCCCCGGTGGGCTTTGGAAACACCATATATTTT	CASRSPVGFGNTIYF